The 11 T cell receptor beta chains below come from one sample, sequenced in a study of T cell responses to AZD1222 COVID-19 vaccine. Sequenced by immunoSEQ multiplex PCR; TCRdb stores in-frame clones only, minus some. Counted here are about 140,000 clones, around 90% occurring once; the ten biggest clones make up about 5.5%. The sample here was peripheral blood, taken on day 0 of AZD1222 vaccination. The receptors come from an adult in good health.

The rearrangement joins TRBV28 to TRBJ2-7; no clear D gene. V lost 6 bases, J lost 2 bases, and 14 bases lay in between. In germline, CDR1 is MDHEN, CDR2 SYDVKM. CDR3 length: 14 amino acids. The CDR3: CASRPHRSPYEQYF. CDR3 DNA sequence: TGTGCCAGCAGACCACATCGCTCCCCCTACGAGCAGTACTTC.

This clone was found once. V and J are TRBV2 and TRBJ2-7; tentatively, D is TRBD1 (5 bases). The CDR3 consists of 15 residues. Germline V gene lookup returns CDR1 SNHLY and CDR2 FYNNEI. Trimming took off 0 bases at V and 0 bases at J, with 9 bases between the two ends. The DNA for the CDR3 is TGTGCCAGCAGTGAAGCCAGACAGAACTCCTACGAGCAGTACTTC. It translates to CASSEARQNSYEQYF. The variable domain in full, completed from reference TRBV2 and TRBJ2-7, reads EPEVTQTPSHQVTQMGQEVILRCVPISNHLYFYWYRQILGQKVEFLVSFYNNEISEKSEIFDDQFSVERPDGSNFTLKIRSTKLEDSAMYFCASSEARQNSYEQYFGPGTRLTVT.

The V and J genes are TRBV18 and TRBJ1-6, with a possible D match to TRBD1 (6 bases). The CDR3 runs to 16 residues. Germline V CDR1 and CDR2: KGHSH, LQKENI. V was pared by 3 bases and J by 7 bases, with 16 bases between. This CDR3 reads CASSPAGAYSNSPLHF. The DNA for the CDR3 is TGTGCCAGCTCACCCGCGGGGGCATACTCCAATTCACCCCTCCACTTT.

The rearrangement joins TRBV10-3 to TRBJ1-1; unclear D gene. V was shortened by 6 bases and J by 3 bases, with 14 bases between the two germline ends. The CDR3 is made up of 14 amino acids. The germline V gene has CDR1 ENHRY and CDR2 SYGVKD. CDR3 region: CAISRGREDTEAFF. For the CDR3, the DNA is TGTGCCATCAGCCGCGGGCGGGAGGACACTGAAGCTTTCTTT.

V is TRBV27 and J is TRBJ1-1; unclear D gene. Germline CDR1 MNHEY, CDR2 SMNVEV (reference sequence). V lost 6 bases, J lost 4 bases, and 15 bases lay in between. This CDR3 spans 14 amino acids. The chain's CDR3 is CASSHIDKATEAFF. Here the CDR3 DNA reads TGTGCCAGCAGCCACATAGACAAAGCCACTGAAGCTTTCTTT.

This sequence joins TRBV28 and TRBJ2-7; a weak D match, TRBD2 (7 bases). The germline gives CDR1 MDHEN, CDR2 SYDVKM. With 6 bases removed from V and 0 bases from J, the gap between germline ends came to 21 bases. This CDR3 is 17 amino acids long. The CDR3 DNA reads TGTGCCAGCAGGGGCAGTTTCGGGGGGCTAGACTCCTACGAGCAGTACTTC. Its translation is CASRGSFGGLDSYEQYF.

In its sample, this clone was seen a few times. V and J are TRBV10-1 and TRBJ2-7; possibly TRBD1 or TRBD2 for D (5 bases each). The germline V gene encodes CDR1 WNHNN and CDR2 SYGVQD (reference sequence). Trimming stripped 6 bases from V and 5 bases from J, with 20 bases between. This CDR3 is 15 amino acids long. DNA for the CDR3: TGCGCCAGCAGCCCGGAACCCGGGACGAGGGACGAGCAGTACTTC. It translates to CASSPEPGTRDEQYF.

The CDR3 protein is CASSPSGPTDTQYF. CDR3 nucleotide sequence: TGTGCCAGCTCACCTTCGGGGCCCACAGATACGCAGTATTTT. The chain uses TRBV18 and TRBJ2-3; D tentatively reads TRBD1 or TRBD2 (5 bases each). Germline CDR1 and CDR2: KGHSH and LQKENI. CDR3 length equals 14 residues. The V and J ends lost 3 bases and 2 bases respectively, with 9 bases between them.

This sequence joins TRBV18 and TRBJ1-2; TRBD1 agrees at 7 bases. The CDR3 extends over 15 amino acids. Germline-derived CDR1 and CDR2 are KGHSH and LQKENI. V gave up 4 bases and J gave up 2 bases; unmatched junction bases: 7. This CDR3 is CASSRALTGNYGYTF. The CDR3 DNA reads as TGTGCCAGCTCACGCGCCTTGACAGGGAACTATGGCTACACCTTC.

This clone appeared once. The chain employs TRBV18 and TRBJ1-1, with 11 bases identical to TRBD1. The CDR3 sequence is 15 residues long. V trimming: 6 bases; J trimming: 5 bases; junction bases outside the gene matches: 8. The germline gives CDR1 KGHSH, CDR2 LQKENI. CDR3 residues: CASSLRTGGLTEAFF. CDR3 nucleotides: TGTGCCAGCTCCCTGCGGACAGGGGGCTTGACTGAAGCTTTCTTT.

The chain uses TRBV7-4 and TRBJ1-2; D may be TRBD1 (6 bases). V was clipped by 2 bases and J by 9 bases, with 10 bases between them. Germline CDR1 SGHVT, CDR2 SQSDAQ. The CDR3 is 12 amino acids. DNA for the CDR3: TGTGCCAGCAGCTTATGCAGGGGATGCTACACCTTC. Amino acids: CASSLCRGCYTF. Combining the CDR3 with reference TRBV7-4 and TRBJ1-2 gives the whole variable domain GAGVSQSPRYKVAKRGRDVALRCDSISGHVTLYWYRQTLGQGSEVLTYSQSDAQRDKSGRPSGRFSAERPERSVSTLKIQRTEQGDSAVYLCASSLCRGCYTFGSGTRLTVV.